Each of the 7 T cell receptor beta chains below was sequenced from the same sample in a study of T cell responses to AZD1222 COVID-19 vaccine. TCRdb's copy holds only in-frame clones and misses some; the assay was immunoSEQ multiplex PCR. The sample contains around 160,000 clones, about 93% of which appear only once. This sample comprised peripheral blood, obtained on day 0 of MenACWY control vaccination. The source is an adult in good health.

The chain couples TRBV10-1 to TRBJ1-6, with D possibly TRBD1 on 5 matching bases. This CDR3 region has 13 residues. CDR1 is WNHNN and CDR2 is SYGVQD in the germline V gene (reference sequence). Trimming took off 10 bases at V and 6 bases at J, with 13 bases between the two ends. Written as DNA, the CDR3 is TGCGCCACCCAAGAGCAGGGTAATTCACCCCTCCACTTT. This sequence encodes CATQEQGNSPLHF.

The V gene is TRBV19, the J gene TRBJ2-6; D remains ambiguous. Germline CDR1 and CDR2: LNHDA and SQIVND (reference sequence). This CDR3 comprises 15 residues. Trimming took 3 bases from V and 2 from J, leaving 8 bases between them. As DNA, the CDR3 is TGTGCCAGTAGTATCAGTTTTGCTGGGGCCAACGTCCTGACTTTC. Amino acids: CASSISFAGANVLTF.

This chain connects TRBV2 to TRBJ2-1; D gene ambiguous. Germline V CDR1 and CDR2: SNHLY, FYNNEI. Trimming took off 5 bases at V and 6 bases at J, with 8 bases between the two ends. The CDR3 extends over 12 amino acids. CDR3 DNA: TGTGCCAGCAGTACCCGTCTCAATGAGCAGTTCTTC. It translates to CASSTRLNEQFF.

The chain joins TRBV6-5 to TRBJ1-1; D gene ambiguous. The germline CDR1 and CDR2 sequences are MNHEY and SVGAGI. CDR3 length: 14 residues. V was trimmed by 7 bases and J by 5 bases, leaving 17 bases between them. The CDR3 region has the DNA TGTGCCAGCACTCCGGCAGGTTTAGGTACTGAAGCTTTCTTT. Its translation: CASTPAGLGTEAFF.

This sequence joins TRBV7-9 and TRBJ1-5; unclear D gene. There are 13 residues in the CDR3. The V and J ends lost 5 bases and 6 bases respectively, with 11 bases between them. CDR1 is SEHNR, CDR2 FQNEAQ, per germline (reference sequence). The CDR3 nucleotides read TGTGCCAGCAGCCTCATTGAGAGTCAGCCCCAGCATTTT. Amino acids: CASSLIESQPQHF.

The CDR3 DNA follows: TGTGCCAGCAGTCTTTCCAGTTCACCCCTCCACTTT. Its protein is CASSLSSSPLHF. This chain links TRBV28 with TRBJ1-6; D is uncertain. The CDR3 has 12 amino acids. Looked up from germline, CDR1 is MDHEN and CDR2 is SYDVKM. The germline V and J ends were trimmed by 5 bases and 9 bases, with 8 bases remaining between them.

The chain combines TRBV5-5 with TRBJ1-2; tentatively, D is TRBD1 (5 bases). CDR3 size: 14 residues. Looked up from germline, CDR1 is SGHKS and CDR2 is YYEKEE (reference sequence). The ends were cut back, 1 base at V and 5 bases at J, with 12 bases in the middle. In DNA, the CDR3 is TGTGCCAGCAGCTTGATTGGGACGGCATATGGCTACACCTTC. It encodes CASSLIGTAYGYTF.